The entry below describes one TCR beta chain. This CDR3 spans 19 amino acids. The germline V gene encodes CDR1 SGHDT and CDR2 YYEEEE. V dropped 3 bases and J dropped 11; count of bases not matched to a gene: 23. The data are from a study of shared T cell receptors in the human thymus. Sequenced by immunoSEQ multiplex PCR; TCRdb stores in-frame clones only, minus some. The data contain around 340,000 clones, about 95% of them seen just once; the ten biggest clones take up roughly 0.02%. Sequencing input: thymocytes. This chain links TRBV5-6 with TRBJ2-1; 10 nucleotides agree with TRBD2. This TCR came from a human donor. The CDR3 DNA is TGTGCCAGCAGCTCGGGGAGGGGACTAGCGAATCGAAGGGATCACCAGCAGTTCTTC. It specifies CASSSGRGLANRRDHQQFF.